The T cell receptor (beta chain) under discussion was sequenced for a study of shared clonotypes between healthy human individuals (dated by TCRdb to the early 2020s). Background on the whole study: The cohort comprised two women and three men aged 18 to 49 years. For each donor, CD4 naive and CD4 memory were each run on three plates, CD8 naive on two plates, and CD8 memory on one plate. The study deeply sequenced blood TCR repertoires of several healthy adults to estimate repertoire size and the extent of clonotype sharing between individuals. To increase sequencing depth and limit assay-specific biases, different laboratories used diverse techniques to prepare libraries and sequence TCR repertoires. Leukapheresis yielded between about 0.9 and 8.9 billion PBMCs per donor.

Using the deep immunoSEQ assay, multiplex PCR amplified TCR CDR3 regions from genomic DNA. Extracted genomic DNA from each cell subset was spread evenly across all wells of several immunoSEQ 96-well plates, with each plate serving as a replicate. Each replicate PCR for sorted subsets received about 180 ng genomic DNA, equal to about 30,000 T cell genomes. Purified libraries were measured with a Qubit 3.0 fluorometer, size-checked on a Bioanalyzer 2100, and measured again with the KAPA Library Quantification kit. Every immunoSEQ 96-well plate was sequenced on a dedicated single-read 150-cycle Illumina NextSeq 550 flow cell. Turning to the authors' computational methods: The immunoSEQ output contained only junctional sequences without quality scores, so filtering could not match that applied to full-length reads. To assign V/J genes and CDR3, sequences were annotated using PyIR, a Python wrapper for IgBLAST v1.9, with IMGT germline references. Reads with weak V/J assignments (E-value above 1e-6), missing CDR3, stop codons, out-of-frame junctions, or ambiguous translated residues were removed. V3J clonotypes were defined by identical inferred V gene, J gene, and CDR3 amino acid sequence. Percentage overlap between repertoires was computed as shared unique clonotypes divided by the size of the smaller repertoire. Repertoire richness was assessed with RTK rarefaction, the Chao1 estimator, and Recon v2.1 estimates of unobserved clonotypes. OLGA was used to compute generation probabilities for all TCRbeta clonotypes that the gDNA method yielded from a handful of donors. TCRdb holds this immuneACCESS table with in-frame rearrangements only. Some clones are missing; in checked studies, unresolved V genes explain under half, and the rest has no known cause. Clonal size and the V and J genes are those of that table, whereas D and trimming came from the DNA. For this sample the table gives about 1 million clones, of which around 76% were detected only once. The leading ten clones occupy approximately 1.3% of the sample.

Donors were healthy HIV-negative adults with no recently reported acute infections or vaccinations. Every donor was a Caucasian adult living in Nashville, Tennessee, USA. Magnetic negative selection was used to enrich CD4+ T cells, after which naive cells were positively selected on CD45RA and the negative fraction became the memory subset. Blood was obtained by leukapheresis, after which PBMCs were separated by Ficoll-Histopaque density gradient centrifugation and cryopreserved in liquid nitrogen vapor phase. Purity and quantity of every magnetically sorted T cell population were checked by analytical flow cytometry. Genomic DNA was isolated from every sorted fraction and measured by UV absorbance on a Nanodrop 2000c. Measured from the cysteine to the phenylalanine, the CDR3 is 13 residues long. This entry keeps only the CDR3 DNA: 39 bases, framed from base 1. From the germline V gene (reference sequence), CDR1 is LNHDA and CDR2 is SQIVND. At the junction V is shortened by 4 bases and J by 4 bases, with 10 bases in between.

What the authors observed across the whole study: Compared with non-shared clonotypes, the clonotypes found in all four sorted-subset donors had higher generation probabilities. Pairwise subsampling indicated that sequencing depth was expected to affect the degree of clonotype sharing among donors. Rarefaction of sorted-subset datasets indicated incomplete sequencing despite the large sequencing depth. Sharing across a few donors was observed for about 5% of naive CD4, 3.5% of naive CD8, 2% to 2.5% of memory CD4, and roughly 0.4% of memory CD8 clonotypes. Because the study included a small number of donors, the genetic and exposure-history diversity represented was limited. Larger estimated clonotype richness was generally found for naive subsets than for memory subsets. Sampling was restricted to blood, and TCR repertoires in tissue are likely to differ from TCR repertoires in blood.

As to this clone: The specificity of this receptor is unknown. The sample holds no much larger clone one base away, and base qualities are not on file.

Sequencing input: memory CD4+ T cells sorted from blood. The sample's cell subset or site label, decoded: CD45RA-negative fraction. The clonotype comes from a man aged 18 to 30 in good health. Recombination joined TRBV19 with TRBJ1-2, with the D gene uncertain. CDR3 sequence: CASSKSRGYGYTF. The DNA sequence is given as TGTGCCAGTAGTAAATCGAGAGGCTATGGCTACACCTTC. The full variable domain, completed from the reference TRBV19 and TRBJ1-2 proteins outside the CDR3, reads DGGITQSPKYLFRKEGQNVTLSCEQNLNHDAMYWYRQDPGQGLRLIYYSQIVNDFQKGDIAEGYSVSREKKESFPLTVTSAQKNPTAFYLCASSKSRGYGYTFGSGTRLTVV.